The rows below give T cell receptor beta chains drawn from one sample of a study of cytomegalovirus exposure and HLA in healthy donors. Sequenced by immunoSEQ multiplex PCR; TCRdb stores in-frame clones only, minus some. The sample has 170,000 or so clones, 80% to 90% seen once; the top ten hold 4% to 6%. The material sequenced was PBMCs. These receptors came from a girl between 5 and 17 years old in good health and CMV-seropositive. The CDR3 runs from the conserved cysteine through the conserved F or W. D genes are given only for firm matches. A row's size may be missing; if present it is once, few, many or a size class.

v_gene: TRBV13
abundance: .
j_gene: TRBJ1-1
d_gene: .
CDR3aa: CASSLGPTGNTEAFF
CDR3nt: TGTGCCAGCAGCTTAGGCCCGACGGGGAACACTGAAGCTTTCTTT

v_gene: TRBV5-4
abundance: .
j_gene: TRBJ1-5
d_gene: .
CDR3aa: CASSLGGAGNQPQHF
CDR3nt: TGTGCCAGCAGCTTGGGGGGCGCGGGCAATCAGCCCCAGCATTTT

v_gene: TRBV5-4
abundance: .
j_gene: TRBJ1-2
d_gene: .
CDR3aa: CASSLQGSGYGYTF
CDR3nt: TGTGCCAGCAGCTTGCAGGGTTCCGGCTATGGCTACACCTTC

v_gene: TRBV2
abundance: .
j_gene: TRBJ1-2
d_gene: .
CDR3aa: CASSNSAGYTF
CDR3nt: TGTGCCAGCAGTAACAGTGCGGGCTACACCTTC

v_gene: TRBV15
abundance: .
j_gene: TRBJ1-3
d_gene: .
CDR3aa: CATSRDFGGNTIYF
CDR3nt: TGTGCCACCAGCAGAGATTTCGGGGGGAACACCATATATTTT

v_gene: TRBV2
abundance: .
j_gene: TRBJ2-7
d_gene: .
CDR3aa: CASSREQDF
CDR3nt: TGTGCCAGCAGTAGGGAACAGGACTTC

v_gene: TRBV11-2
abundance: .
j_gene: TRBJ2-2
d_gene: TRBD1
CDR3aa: CASSLLWTGGTGELFF
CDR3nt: TGTGCCAGCAGCTTGCTTTGGACAGGGGGCACCGGGGAGCTGTTTTTT

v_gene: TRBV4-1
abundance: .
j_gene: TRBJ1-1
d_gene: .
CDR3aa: CASSQPTGLNTEAFF
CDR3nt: TGCGCCAGCAGCCAACCTACAGGGCTGAACACTGAAGCTTTCTTT

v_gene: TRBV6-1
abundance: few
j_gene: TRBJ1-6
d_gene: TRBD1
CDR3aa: CASSLPGQGIPLHF
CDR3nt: TGTGCCAGCAGCTTACCGGGACAGGGAATACCCCTCCACTTT

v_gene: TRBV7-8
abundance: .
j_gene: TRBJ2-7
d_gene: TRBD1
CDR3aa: CASSLRQGAYEQYF
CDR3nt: TGTGCCAGCAGCTTAAGGCAGGGGGCTTACGAGCAGTACTTC

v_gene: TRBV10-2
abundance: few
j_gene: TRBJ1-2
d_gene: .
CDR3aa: CASSEVGDAYGYTF
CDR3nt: TGCGCCAGCAGTGAGGTAGGGGATGCCTATGGCTACACCTTC

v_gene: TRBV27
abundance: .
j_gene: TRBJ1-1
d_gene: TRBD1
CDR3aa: CASSFETPGQGSTEAFF
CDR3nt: TGTGCCAGCAGTTTCGAGACTCCGGGACAGGGTTCCACTGAAGCTTTCTTT

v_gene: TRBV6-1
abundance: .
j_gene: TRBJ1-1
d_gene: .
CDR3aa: CASSEGRGAAFF
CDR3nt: TGTGCCAGCAGTGAAGGGAGGGGCGCGGCTTTCTTT

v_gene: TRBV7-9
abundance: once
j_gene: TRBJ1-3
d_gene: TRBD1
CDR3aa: CASSAGTGVSISGNTIYF
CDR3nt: TGTGCCAGCAGCGCCGGGACAGGGGTTTCGATCTCTGGAAACACCATATATTTT

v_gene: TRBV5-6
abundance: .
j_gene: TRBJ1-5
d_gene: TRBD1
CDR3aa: CASSPPWDRLGQPQHF
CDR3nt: TGTGCCAGCAGCCCACCGTGGGACAGGTTAGGTCAGCCCCAGCATTTT

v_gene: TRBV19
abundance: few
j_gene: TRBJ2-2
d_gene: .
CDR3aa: CASSRAILFFAGELFF
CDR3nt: TGTGCCAGCAGCAGGGCTATCCTATTCTTCGCCGGGGAGCTGTTTTTT

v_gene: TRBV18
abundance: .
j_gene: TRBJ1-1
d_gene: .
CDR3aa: CASSPSGAGSVNTEAFF
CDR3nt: TGTGCCAGCTCACCTAGCGGGGCGGGCTCCGTGAACACTGAAGCTTTCTTT

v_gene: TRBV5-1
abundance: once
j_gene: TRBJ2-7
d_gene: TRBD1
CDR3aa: CASSPAPRDRLPYEQYF
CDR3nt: TGCGCCAGCAGCCCCGCCCCTCGGGACAGGTTACCTTACGAGCAGTACTTC

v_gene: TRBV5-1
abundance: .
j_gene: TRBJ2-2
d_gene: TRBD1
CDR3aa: CASSPSGTGVTGELFF
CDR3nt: TGCGCCAGCAGCCCATCCGGGACAGGAGTCACCGGGGAGCTGTTTTTT

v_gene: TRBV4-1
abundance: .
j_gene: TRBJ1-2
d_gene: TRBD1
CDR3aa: CASSSHTGQGAWGYTF
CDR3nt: TGCGCCAGCAGCTCTCACACGGGACAGGGGGCGTGGGGCTACACCTTC

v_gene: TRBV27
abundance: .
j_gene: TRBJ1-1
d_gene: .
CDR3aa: CASSLNPVMNTEAFF
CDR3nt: TGTGCCAGCAGTTTAAACCCAGTCATGAACACTGAAGCTTTCTTT

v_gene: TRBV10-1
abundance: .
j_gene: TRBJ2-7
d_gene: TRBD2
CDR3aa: CASSFGAGVSYEQYF
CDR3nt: TGCGCCAGCAGTTTCGGAGCGGGGGTGTCCTACGAGCAGTACTTC

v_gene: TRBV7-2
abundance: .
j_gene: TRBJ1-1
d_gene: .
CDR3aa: CASRRGGGYTEAFF
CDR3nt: TGTGCCAGCAGGAGGGGGGGCGGGTACACTGAAGCTTTCTTT

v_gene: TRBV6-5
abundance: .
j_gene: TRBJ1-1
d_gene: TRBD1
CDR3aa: CASSYGGQRNTEAFF
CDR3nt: TGTGCCAGCAGTTATGGGGGACAGCGTAACACTGAAGCTTTCTTT

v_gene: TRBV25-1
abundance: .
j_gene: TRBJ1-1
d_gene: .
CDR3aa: CASRDGLRGLEAFF
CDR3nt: TGTGCCAGCAGAGATGGATTACGTGGGCTTGAAGCTTTCTTT

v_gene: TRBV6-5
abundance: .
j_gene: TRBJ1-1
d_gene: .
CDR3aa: CASSEEWRAFF
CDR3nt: TGTGCCAGCAGCGAGGAATGGCGGGCTTTCTTT

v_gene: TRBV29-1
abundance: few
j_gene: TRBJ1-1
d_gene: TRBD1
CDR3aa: CSVPDRVNTEAFF
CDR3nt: TGCAGCGTTCCTGACAGGGTGAACACTGAAGCTTTCTTT

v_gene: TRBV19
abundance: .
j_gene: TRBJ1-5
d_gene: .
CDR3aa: CASSHPGFPTGSRGNQPQHF
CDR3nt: TGTGCCAGTAGTCACCCGGGGTTTCCAACAGGGAGCCGGGGCAATCAGCCCCAGCATTTT

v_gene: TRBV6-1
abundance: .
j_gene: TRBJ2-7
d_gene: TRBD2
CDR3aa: CASSELAGGSYEQYF
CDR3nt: TGTGCCAGCAGTGAACTAGCGGGGGGCTCCTACGAGCAGTACTTC

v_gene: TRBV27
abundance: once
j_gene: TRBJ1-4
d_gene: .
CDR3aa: CASSLEQGMRLFF
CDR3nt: TGTGCCAGCAGTTTAGAACAGGGTATGAGACTGTTTTTT

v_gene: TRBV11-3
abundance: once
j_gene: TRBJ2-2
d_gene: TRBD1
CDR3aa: CASSPRTGNTGELFF
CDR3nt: TGTGCCAGCAGCCCCCGGACAGGAAACACCGGGGAGCTGTTTTTT

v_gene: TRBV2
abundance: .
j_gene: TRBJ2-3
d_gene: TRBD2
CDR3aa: CASSWLAGGRGDTQYF
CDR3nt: TGTGCCAGCAGTTGGCTAGCGGGGGGCCGGGGAGATACGCAGTATTTT

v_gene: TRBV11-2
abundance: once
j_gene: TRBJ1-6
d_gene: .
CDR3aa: CASSSITGLINSPLHF
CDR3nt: TGTGCCAGCAGCTCCATTACAGGGTTAATCAATTCACCCCTCCACTTT

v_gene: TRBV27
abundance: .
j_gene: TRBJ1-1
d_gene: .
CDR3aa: CASSLRSREGGVLMNTEAFF
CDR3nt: TGTGCCAGCAGTTTAAGGAGTCGAGAGGGTGGGGTCCTGATGAACACTGAAGCTTTCTTT

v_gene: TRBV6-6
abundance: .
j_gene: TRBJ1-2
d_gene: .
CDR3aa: CASSSIRGTGGYTF
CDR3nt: TGTGCCAGCAGCTCAATTCGGGGGACGGGGGGCTACACCTTC

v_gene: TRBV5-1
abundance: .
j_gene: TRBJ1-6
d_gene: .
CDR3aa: CASSLERGTGDSPLHF
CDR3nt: TGCGCCAGCAGCTTGGAACGGGGTACGGGTGATTCACCCCTCCACTTT

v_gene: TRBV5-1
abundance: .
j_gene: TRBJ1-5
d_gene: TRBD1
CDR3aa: CASSLGGDQPQHF
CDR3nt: TGCGCCAGCAGCTTAGGGGGCGATCAGCCCCAGCATTTT

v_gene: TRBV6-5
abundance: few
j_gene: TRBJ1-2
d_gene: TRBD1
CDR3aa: CASSPGTGPRRGYTF
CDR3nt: TGTGCCAGCAGTCCCGGGACAGGTCCGAGGCGTGGCTACACCTTC

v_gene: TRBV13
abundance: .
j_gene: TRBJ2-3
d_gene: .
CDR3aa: CASSHLAGTDTQYF
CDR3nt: TGTGCCAGCAGCCATCTGGCTGGCACAGATACGCAGTATTTT

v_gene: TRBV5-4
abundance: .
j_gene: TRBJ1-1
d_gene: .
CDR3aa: CASSLDRDEAFF
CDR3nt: TGTGCCAGCAGCTTGGACAGAGATGAAGCTTTCTTT

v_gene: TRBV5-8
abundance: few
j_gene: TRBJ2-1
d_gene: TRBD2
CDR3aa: CASSLFAGGLINEQFF
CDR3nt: TGTGCCAGCAGCTTGTTCGCGGGGGGGCTCATTAATGAGCAGTTCTTC

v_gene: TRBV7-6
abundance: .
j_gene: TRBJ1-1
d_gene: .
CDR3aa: CASSLVDMNTEAFF
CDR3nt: TGTGCCAGCAGCTTGGTGGACATGAACACTGAAGCTTTCTTT

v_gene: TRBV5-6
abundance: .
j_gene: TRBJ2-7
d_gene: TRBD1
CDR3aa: CASSLGDREYSEQYF
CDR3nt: TGTGCCAGCAGCTTGGGGGACAGGGAGTACTCCGAGCAGTACTTC

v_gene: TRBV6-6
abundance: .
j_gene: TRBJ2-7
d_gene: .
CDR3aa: CASSYEQSYEQYF
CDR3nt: TGTGCCAGCAGTTACGAACAGTCCTACGAGCAGTACTTC

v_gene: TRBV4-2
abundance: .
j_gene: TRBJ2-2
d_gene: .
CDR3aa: CASSQEAGAAGELFF
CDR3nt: TGTGCCAGCAGCCAAGAGGCGGGGGCGGCCGGGGAGCTGTTTTTT

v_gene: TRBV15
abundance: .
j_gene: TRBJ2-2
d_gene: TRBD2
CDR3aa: CATSRAGGRNTGELFF
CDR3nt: TGTGCCACCAGCAGGGCGGGGGGGCGTAACACCGGGGAGCTGTTTTTT

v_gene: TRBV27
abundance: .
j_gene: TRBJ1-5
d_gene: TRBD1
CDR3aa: CASRTGFQGNQPQHF
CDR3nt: TGTGCCAGCAGGACAGGGTTTCAGGGCAATCAGCCCCAGCATTTT

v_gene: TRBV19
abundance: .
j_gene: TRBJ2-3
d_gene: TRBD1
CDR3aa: CASSIAGGGTDTQYF
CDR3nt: TGTGCCAGTAGTATAGCAGGGGGTGGGACAGATACGCAGTATTTT